The 25 T cell receptor beta chains given below trace back to one sample, sequenced in a study of blood T cell repertoires in COVID-19. Clones were sequenced by immunoSEQ multiplex PCR, and TCRdb holds only the in-frame ones, with some missing. The table includes 150,000 to 200,000 clones, approximately 90% detected once. Source material: peripheral blood. These receptors all stem from a man younger than 35 with acute or convalescent COVID-19.

J is TRBJ1-2 and V is TRBV28; D perhaps matches TRBD1 (6 bases). V was clipped by 2 bases and J by 3 bases, with 19 bases between them. This CDR3 has 17 amino acids. Germline CDR1 MDHEN, CDR2 SYDVKM. Written as DNA, the CDR3 is TGTGCCAGCAGTTTAAAGTCGTTCGGGGGGCGGCACTATGGCTACACCTTC. Amino acids: CASSLKSFGGRHYGYTF.

CDR3 protein: CASRVFAGVTHNEQFF. CDR3 DNA sequence: TGTGCCAGCAGAGTCTTCGCGGGTGTCACACACAATGAGCAGTTCTTC. The J gene is TRBJ2-1, the V gene TRBV7-9; D might be TRBD2 (5 bases). Germline V lookup: CDR1 SEHNR, CDR2 FQNEAQ (reference sequence). V lost 6 bases, J lost 5 bases, and 20 bases lay in between. The CDR3 spans 16 residues.

The chain links TRBV5-1 to TRBJ2-2; 8 bases fit TRBD1. This CDR3 is built from 15 residues. V was clipped by 2 bases and J by 3 bases; unmatched bases: 3. Germline lookup yields CDR1 SGHRS and CDR2 YFSETQ. In nucleotides, the CDR3 is TGCGCCAGCAGCTTCAGGGGGCGCGACACCGGGGAGCTGTTTTTT. Encoded protein: CASSFRGRDTGELFF.

The chain combines TRBV28 with TRBJ1-1; 9 bases match TRBD1. The CDR3 consists of 14 residues. J gave up 4 bases and V 6 bases, and 6 bases lay outside the gene matches. Looked up from germline, CDR1 is MDHEN and CDR2 is SYDVKM. CDR3 loop: CASRGQGFGTEAFF. The CDR3 region has the DNA TGTGCCAGCAGAGGACAGGGGTTTGGCACTGAAGCTTTCTTT.

The table lists this clone with a few counts. The gene calls are TRBV7-8 and TRBJ1-1; a weak D match, TRBD1 (6 bases). Germline V CDR1 and CDR2: SGHVS, FQNEAQ. V shed 4 bases and J shed 11 bases, with 20 bases lying between them. The CDR3 spans 14 residues. The CDR3 reads CASSSGWGQSLAFF. In DNA form, the CDR3 reads TGTGCCAGCAGCTCAGGTTGGGGGCAAAGTCTGGCTTTCTTT.

The chain joins TRBV11-2 to TRBJ2-5, with D possibly TRBD1 on 6 matching bases. The CDR3 spans 14 residues. Trimming cost V 3 bases and J 1 base, with 9 bases left between them. Germline CDR1 reads SGHAT; CDR2 reads FQNNGV. The CDR3 spells CASSLRGGQETQYF. CDR3 in DNA: TGTGCCAGCAGCTTGAGAGGGGGCCAAGAGACCCAGTACTTC.

V gene TRBV2 combines with J gene TRBJ2-5, with 7 bases identical to TRBD1. Unmatched junction bases numbered 7, after V lost 5 bases and J lost 1 base. CDR1 and CDR2 (germline): SNHLY, FYNNEI. CDR3 length: 15 amino acids. CDR3 nucleotides: TGTGCCAGCAGTAAAAGTGGGACAGCCCAAGAGACCCAGTACTTC. It yields the protein CASSKSGTAQETQYF.

The rearrangement uses TRBV24-1 and TRBJ1-2; D not certain. Germline assignment: CDR1 KGHDR and CDR2 SFDVKD. The CDR3 covers 12 residues. The ends were cut back, 5 bases at V and 3 bases at J, with 6 bases in the middle. CDR3 protein: CATSVGDYGYTF. The CDR3 bases are TGTGCCACCAGTGTGGGAGACTATGGCTACACCTTC.

The J gene is TRBJ2-3, the V gene TRBV4-2; 8 nucleotides agree with TRBD1. Trimming cost V 2 bases and J 0 bases; bases outside gene matches: 7. CDR1 is LGHNA, CDR2 YNFKEQ, per germline. The CDR3 sequence is 17 residues long. DNA of the CDR3: TGTGCCAGCAGCCAACTGGGGACAGGTTTTAGCACAGATACGCAGTATTTT. Translating gives CASSQLGTGFSTDTQYF.

This clone was recorded once. The chain links TRBV27 to TRBJ2-3; 11 bases align to TRBD2. The length of the CDR3 is 18 residues. With V trimmed by 6 bases and J by 0 bases, 11 bases remained unmatched. CDR1 and CDR2 (germline): MNHEY, SMNVEV (reference sequence). The CDR3 region is CASRGLAAIPPSTDTQYF. CDR3 DNA sequence: TGTGCCAGCAGGGGACTAGCGGCCATACCCCCTAGCACAGATACGCAGTATTTT.

This clone has only one observation. This chain links TRBV12-5 with TRBJ2-7; TRBD2 matches 11 bases. Looked up from germline, CDR1 is LGHNT and CDR2 is FRNRAP. Germline trimming cut 1 base from V and 2 bases from J; bases unmatched to any gene: 7. The CDR3 is made up of 17 amino acids. CDR3 loop: CASGLGLAGYKAYEQYF. CDR3 DNA: TGTGCTAGTGGTTTGGGACTAGCGGGGTATAAAGCCTACGAGCAGTACTTC.

J is TRBJ2-1 and V is TRBV4-1, with TRBD2 as a possible D gene (7 bases). The CDR3 length is 15 residues. Germline assignment: CDR1 MGHRA and CDR2 YSYEKL. V was cut by 4 bases and J by 6 bases, with 16 bases left in between. In nucleotides, the CDR3 is TGCGCCAGCAGCCCGGAGGGGGGGGGCCTCAATGAGCAGTTCTTC. Protein: CASSPEGGGLNEQFF.

V gene TRBV19 combines with J gene TRBJ1-1, with TRBD1 as a possible D gene (5 bases). The CDR3 sequence is 14 residues long. Trimming pared 1 base from V and 4 bases from J, leaving 10 bases between. Germline CDR1 and CDR2: LNHDA and SQIVND (reference sequence). CDR3 in DNA: TGTGCCAGTAGTATAGCTCGTGGGGCCACTGAAGCTTTCTTT. Amino acid sequence: CASSIARGATEAFF.

V is TRBV5-4 and J is TRBJ2-7, with D unclear. Germline V gene sequence: CDR1 SGHNT, CDR2 YYREEE (reference sequence). This CDR3 region has 13 residues. V was cut by 0 bases and J by 3 bases, with 7 bases left in between. The CDR3, as DNA: TGTGCCAGCAGCTTGGTACAGAACTACGAGCAGTACTTC. Translated, it gives CASSLVQNYEQYF.

The V and J genes are TRBV30 and TRBJ1-4; 8 bases fit TRBD1. CDR3 size: 14 residues. Germline V gene sequence: CDR1 GTSNPN, CDR2 SVGIG (reference sequence). The V gene end was trimmed by 4 bases and the J gene end by 7 bases; junction bases not matched to a gene: 8. CDR3 amino acids: CAWTPTGVFEKLFF. In DNA, the CDR3 is TGTGCCTGGACTCCGACAGGGGTGTTTGAAAAACTGTTTTTT. Based on the CDR3 plus reference TRBV30 and TRBJ1-4, the full variable domain is SQTIHQWPATLVQPVGSPLSLECTVEGTSNPNLYWYRQAAGRGLQLLFYSVGIGQISSEVPQNLSASRPQDRQFILSSKKLLLSDSGFYLCAWTPTGVFEKLFFGSGTQLSVL.

This chain connects TRBV30 to TRBJ1-5; a possible D gene is TRBD1 (5 bases). This CDR3 has 13 residues. Germline assignment: CDR1 GTSNPN and CDR2 SVGIG (reference sequence). V was shortened by 2 bases and J by 4 bases, with 9 bases between the two germline ends. The CDR3 DNA follows: TGTGCCTGGAGTCAGACAGTAAATCAGCCCCAGCATTTT. This encodes CAWSQTVNQPQHF.

The V gene is TRBV1, the J gene TRBJ2-5; the D call of TRBD2 is as the table states it, not checked on the DNA. TRBV1 is a documented pseudogene. The CDR3 is made up of 19 amino acids. The chain's CDR3 is CTSSSDSVSGGTIQETQYF. CDR3 coding DNA: TGCACCAGCAGCTCGGATTCGGTTAGCGGGGGGACGATTCAAGAGACCCAGTACTTC.

The genes are TRBV19 and TRBJ1-4; D is possibly TRBD1 (6 bases). This CDR3 has 19 amino acids. CDR1 and CDR2 from the germline V gene are LNHDA and SQIVND (reference sequence). The ends were cut back, 7 bases at V and 3 bases at J, with 27 bases in the middle. CDR3 DNA sequence: TGTGCCAGTACCCCTGACCGATTCAGGGGCGTGCGATCTAATGAAAAACTGTTTTTT. Protein product: CASTPDRFRGVRSNEKLFF.

The rearrangement links TRBV28 to TRBJ1-2, with TRBD1 matching over 11 bases. CDR3 length equals 16 residues. With V trimmed by 6 bases and J by 4 bases, 10 bases remained unmatched. The germline V gene has CDR1 MDHEN and CDR2 SYDVKM. This CDR3 is CASSPRDRGSLYGYTF. CDR3 bases: TGTGCCAGCAGCCCCCGGGACAGGGGGAGCCTCTATGGCTACACCTTC.

The chain recombines TRBV12-5 with TRBJ1-1; D ambiguous. This CDR3 is built from 12 residues. V was clipped by 4 bases and J by 7 bases, with 10 bases between them. CDR1 is LGHNT, CDR2 FRNRAP, per germline. The CDR3 loop is CASGSMAREAFF. Here the CDR3 DNA reads TGTGCTAGTGGTTCCATGGCCCGTGAAGCTTTCTTT. The full variable domain, its missing parts supplied by reference TRBV12-5 and TRBJ1-1, is DARVTQTPRHKVTEMGQEVTMRCQPILGHNTVFWYRQTMMQGLELLAYFRNRAPLDDSGMPKDRFSAEMPDATLATLKIQPSEPRDSAVYFCASGSMAREAFFGQGTRLTVV.

The rearrangement joins TRBV6-5 to TRBJ2-7; possibly TRBD2 for D (6 bases). CDR1 and CDR2 from the germline V gene are MNHEY and SVGAGI. Trimming took 5 bases from V and 2 from J, leaving 10 bases between them. This CDR3 is 13 amino acids long. As DNA, the CDR3 is TGTGCCAGCAGTAACGGGGGAGCCTACGAGCAGTACTTC. This gives the protein CASSNGGAYEQYF.

The V call is TRBV12-3 or TRBV12-4, the J call TRBJ1-6; 8 nucleotides align to TRBD1. The CDR3 is 12 amino acids. The V and J ends lost 5 bases and 14 bases, in that order; junction bases with no gene match: 5. CDR3 sequence (DNA): TGTGCCAGCAGTAAACAGGGGGTAGCCCTCCACTTT. Amino acid sequence: CASSKQGVALHF.

The chain is built from TRBV18 and TRBJ2-1; TRBD1 aligns across 8 bases. Per the germline V gene, CDR1 is KGHSH and CDR2 is LQKENI. The CDR3 runs 15 residues. The junction had 9 bases not matched to a gene; V was cut back by 6 bases and J by 5 bases. CDR3 protein: CASSHTGGGHNEQFF. CDR3 bases: TGTGCCAGCTCTCACACAGGGGGTGGGCACAATGAGCAGTTCTTC.

V is TRBV19 and J is TRBJ1-1; 7 positions match TRBD1. The CDR3 has 13 residues. V lost 8 bases, J lost 1 base, and 4 bases stayed unmatched. From germline, CDR1 is LNHDA and CDR2 SQIVND (reference sequence). The CDR3 DNA follows: TGTGCCAGTCTATACAGGGGGAACACTGAAGCTTTCTTT. It translates to CASLYRGNTEAFF.

The chain uses TRBV5-1 and TRBJ1-1, with 7 bases matching TRBD1. Germline V gene sequence: CDR1 SGHRS, CDR2 YFSETQ. This CDR3 spans 15 amino acids. V dropped 1 base and J dropped 4; count of bases not matched to a gene: 7. The DNA for the CDR3 is TGCGCCAGCAGCTTGCAGGGGGACCCGTTCACTGAAGCTTTCTTT. It specifies CASSLQGDPFTEAFF.